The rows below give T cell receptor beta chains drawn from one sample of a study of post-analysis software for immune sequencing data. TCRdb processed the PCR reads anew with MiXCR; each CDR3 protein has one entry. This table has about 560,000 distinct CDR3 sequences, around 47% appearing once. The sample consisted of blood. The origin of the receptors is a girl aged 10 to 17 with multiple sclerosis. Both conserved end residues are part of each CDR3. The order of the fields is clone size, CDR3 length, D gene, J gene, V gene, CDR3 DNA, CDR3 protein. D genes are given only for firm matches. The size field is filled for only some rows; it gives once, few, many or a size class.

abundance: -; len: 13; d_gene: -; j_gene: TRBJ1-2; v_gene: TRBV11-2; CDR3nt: TGTGCCAGCAGCTTAGATATAACTTATGGCTACACCTTC; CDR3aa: CASSLDITYGYTF
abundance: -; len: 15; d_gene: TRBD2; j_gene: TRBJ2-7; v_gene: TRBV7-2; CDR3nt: TGTGCCAGCAGCTCCTATGGACTAGGAGGCTACGAGCAGTACTTC; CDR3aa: CASSSYGLGGYEQYF
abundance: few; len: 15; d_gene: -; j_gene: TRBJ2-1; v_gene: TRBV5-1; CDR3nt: TGCGCCAGCAGCCCCCGGGACGCAGCCTACAATGAGCAGTTCTTC; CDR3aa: CASSPRDAAYNEQFF
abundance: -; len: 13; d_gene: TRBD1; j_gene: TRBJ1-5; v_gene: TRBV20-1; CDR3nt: TGCAGTGCCAGACAGGGGTTGAGTCAGCCCCAGCATTTT; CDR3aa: CSARQGLSQPQHF
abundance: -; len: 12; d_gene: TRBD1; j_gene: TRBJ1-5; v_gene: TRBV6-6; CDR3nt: TGTGCCATAGGACAGGGTAATCAGCCCCAGCATTTT; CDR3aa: CAIGQGNQPQHF
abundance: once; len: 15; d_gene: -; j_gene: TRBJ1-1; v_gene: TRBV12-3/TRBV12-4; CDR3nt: TGTGCCAGCAGGTCAGCCAGGGACGGGAACACTGAAGCTTTCTTT; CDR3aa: CASRSARDGNTEAFF
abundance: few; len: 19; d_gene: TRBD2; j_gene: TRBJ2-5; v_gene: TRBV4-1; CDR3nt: TGCGCCAGCAGCCAAGATATGGCTAGCGGGGGGCCTCGAAAGGAGACCCAGTACTTC; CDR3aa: CASSQDMASGGPRKETQYF
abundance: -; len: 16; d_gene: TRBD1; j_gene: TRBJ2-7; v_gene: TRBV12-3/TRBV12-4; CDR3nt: TGTGCCAGCAGTTTACCTAGGGGGCGCGAAACCTACGAGCAGTACTTC; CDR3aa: CASSLPRGRETYEQYF
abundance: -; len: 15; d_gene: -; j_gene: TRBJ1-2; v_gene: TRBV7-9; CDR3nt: TGTGCCAGCAGCTTATCAACGGATTTCGGCTATGGCTACACCTTC; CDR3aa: CASSLSTDFGYGYTF
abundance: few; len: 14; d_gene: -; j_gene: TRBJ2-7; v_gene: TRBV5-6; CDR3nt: TGTGCCAGCAGCTACTCCGGGACCTTCTACGAGCAGTACTTC; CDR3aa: CASSYSGTFYEQYF
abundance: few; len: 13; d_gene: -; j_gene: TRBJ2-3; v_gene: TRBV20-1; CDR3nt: TGCAGTGCTAGAGATACACGCACAGATACGCAGTATTTT; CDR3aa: CSARDTRTDTQYF
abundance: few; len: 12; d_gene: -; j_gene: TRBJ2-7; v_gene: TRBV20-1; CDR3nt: TGCAGTGCTGTACAGGGAACCTACGAGCAGTACTTC; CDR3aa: CSAVQGTYEQYF
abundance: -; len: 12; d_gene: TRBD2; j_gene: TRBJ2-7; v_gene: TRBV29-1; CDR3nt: TGCAGCGCGGCGGGGGACTCCTACGAGCAGTACTTC; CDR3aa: CSAAGDSYEQYF
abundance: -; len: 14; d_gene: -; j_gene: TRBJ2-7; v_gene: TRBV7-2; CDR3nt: TGTGCCAGCAGCTACGTCGGGACACTCAACGAGCAGTACTTC; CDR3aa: CASSYVGTLNEQYF
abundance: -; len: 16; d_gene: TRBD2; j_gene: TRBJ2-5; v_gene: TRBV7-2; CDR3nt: TGTGCCAGCAGCTTAGCGATGAGCGGGAGCTACAATGAGCAGTACTTC; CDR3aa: CASSLAMSGSYNEQYF
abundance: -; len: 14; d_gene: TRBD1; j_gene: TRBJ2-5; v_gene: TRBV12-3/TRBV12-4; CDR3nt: TGTGCCAGCACCCCGGGACAGGGGCAAGAGACCCAGTACTTC; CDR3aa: CASTPGQGQETQYF
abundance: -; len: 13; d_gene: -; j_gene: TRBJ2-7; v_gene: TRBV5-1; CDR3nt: TGCGCCAGCAGCTTCGTCTCGTGCGACGAGCAGTACTTC; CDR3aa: CASSFVSCDEQYF
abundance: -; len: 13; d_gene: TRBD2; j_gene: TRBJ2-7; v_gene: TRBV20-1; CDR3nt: TGCAGTGCCGCCGGGGGGATTCCCTACGAGCAGTACTTC; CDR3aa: CSAAGGIPYEQYF
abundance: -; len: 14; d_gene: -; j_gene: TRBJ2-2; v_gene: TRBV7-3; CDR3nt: TGTGCCGGCAGCTTCTCCAGCTACACCGGGGAGCTGTTTTTT; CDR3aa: CAGSFSSYTGELFF
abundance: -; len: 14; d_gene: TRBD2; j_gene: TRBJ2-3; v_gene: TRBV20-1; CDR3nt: TGCAGTGCTAGATCAGCGGGAGGAGGAGATACGCAGTATTTT; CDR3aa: CSARSAGGGDTQYF
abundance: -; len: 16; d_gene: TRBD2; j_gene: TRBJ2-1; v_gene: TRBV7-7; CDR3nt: TGTGCTAGCACCCCCGGGGTAGCGGGAGGGTGTAATGAGCAGTTCTTC; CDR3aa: CASTPGVAGGCNEQFF
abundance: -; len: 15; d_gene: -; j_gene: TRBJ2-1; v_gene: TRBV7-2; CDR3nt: TGTGCCAGCAGCCACCCGGGCGTCAACTACAATGAGCAGTTCTTC; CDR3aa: CASSHPGVNYNEQFF
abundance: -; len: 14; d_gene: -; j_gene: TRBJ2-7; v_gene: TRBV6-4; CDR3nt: TGTGCCAGCAGTGACGGGGGGGCGGCGAATGAGCAGTACTTC; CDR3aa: CASSDGGAANEQYF
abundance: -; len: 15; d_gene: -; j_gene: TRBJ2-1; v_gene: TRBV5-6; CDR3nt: TGTGCCAGCAGCCCAGGACCCAAACTGTACGATGAGCAGTTCTTC; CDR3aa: CASSPGPKLYDEQFF
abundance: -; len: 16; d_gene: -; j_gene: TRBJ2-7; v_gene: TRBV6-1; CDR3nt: TGTGCCAGCAGTGGCTTTAGAGGCCAAGGCCACTACGAGCAGTACTTC; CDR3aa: CASSGFRGQGHYEQYF
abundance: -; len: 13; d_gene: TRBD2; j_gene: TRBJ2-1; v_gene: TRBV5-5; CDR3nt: TGTGCCATCAGCTTGATAGGGGAGGGTGAGCAGTTCTTC; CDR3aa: CAISLIGEGEQFF
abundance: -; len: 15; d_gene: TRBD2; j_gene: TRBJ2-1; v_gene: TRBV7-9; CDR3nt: TGTGCCAGCAGCCGTAGCGGGGGGGCGTCAAATGAGCAGTTCTTC; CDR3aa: CASSRSGGASNEQFF
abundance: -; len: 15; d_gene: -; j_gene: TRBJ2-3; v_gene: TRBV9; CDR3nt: TGTGCCAGCAGCGACCACGGGGGTAACACGGATACGCAGTATTTT; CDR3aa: CASSDHGGNTDTQYF
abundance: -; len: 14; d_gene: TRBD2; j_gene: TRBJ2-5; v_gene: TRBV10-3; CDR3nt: TGTGCCATCAGTGAGGGGCGGGAGCCGGAGACCCAGTACTTC; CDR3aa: CAISEGREPETQYF
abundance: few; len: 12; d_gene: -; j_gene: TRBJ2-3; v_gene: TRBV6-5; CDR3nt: TGTGCCAGCTCTCGTAGCGCAGATACGCAGTATTTT; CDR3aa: CASSRSADTQYF
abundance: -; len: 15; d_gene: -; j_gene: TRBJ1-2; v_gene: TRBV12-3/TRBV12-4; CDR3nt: TGTGCCAGCAGGCCGACAGGATCATTTAACTATGGCTACACCTTC; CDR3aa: CASRPTGSFNYGYTF
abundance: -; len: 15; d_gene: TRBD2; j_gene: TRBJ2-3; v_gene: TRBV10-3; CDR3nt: TGTGCCATCAGCCGGACTAGCCCAAGCACAGATACGCAGTATTTT; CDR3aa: CAISRTSPSTDTQYF
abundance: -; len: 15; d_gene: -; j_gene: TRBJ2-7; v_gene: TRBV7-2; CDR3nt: TGTGCCAGCAGCTTAGGCAACCGGTTCTCCTACGAGCAGTACTTC; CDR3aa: CASSLGNRFSYEQYF
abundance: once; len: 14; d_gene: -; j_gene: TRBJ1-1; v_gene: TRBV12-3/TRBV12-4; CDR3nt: TGTACCAGCACCCGGGGGGCAGATCTCGCTGAAGCTTTCTTT; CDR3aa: CTSTRGADLAEAFF
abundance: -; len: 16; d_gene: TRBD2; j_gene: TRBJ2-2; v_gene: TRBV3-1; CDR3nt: TGTGCCAGCAGCCCAATAGCGGGAACGAACACCGGGGAGCTGTTTTTT; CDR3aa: CASSPIAGTNTGELFF
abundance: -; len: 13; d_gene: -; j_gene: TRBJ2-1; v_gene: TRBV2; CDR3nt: TGTGCCAGCAGCTGGCTGGAGACCAATGAGCAGTTCTTC; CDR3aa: CASSWLETNEQFF
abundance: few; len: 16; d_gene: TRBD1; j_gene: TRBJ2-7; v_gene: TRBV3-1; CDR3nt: TGTGCCAACAGCCAAGATCCGGGACAGGGGGCCTACGAGCAGTACTTC; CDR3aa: CANSQDPGQGAYEQYF
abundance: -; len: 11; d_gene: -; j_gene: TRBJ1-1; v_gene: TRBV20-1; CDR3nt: TGCAGTGCTCGGGCCTTCGGCGAAGCTTTCTTT; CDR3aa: CSARAFGEAFF
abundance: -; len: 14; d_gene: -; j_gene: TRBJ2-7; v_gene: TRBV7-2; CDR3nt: TGTGCCAGCAGCCCGCTGGGGGGCCCCTACGAGCAGTACTTC; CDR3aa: CASSPLGGPYEQYF
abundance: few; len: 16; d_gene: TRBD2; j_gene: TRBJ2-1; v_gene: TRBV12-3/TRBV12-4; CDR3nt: TGTGCCAGCAGTTCTAGCGGGAGGGCGGGGTACAATGAGCAGTTCTTC; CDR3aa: CASSSSGRAGYNEQFF
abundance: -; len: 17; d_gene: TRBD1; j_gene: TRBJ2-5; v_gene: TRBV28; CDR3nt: TGTGCCAGCCGGGATGTGAGACAGGGGCGAAAGCAAGAGACCCAGTACTTC; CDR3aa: CASRDVRQGRKQETQYF
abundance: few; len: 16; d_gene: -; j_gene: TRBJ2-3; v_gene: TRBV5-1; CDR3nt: TGCGCCAGCAGCTTGCCCCTGAGCGGGAGCACAGATACGCAGTATTTT; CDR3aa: CASSLPLSGSTDTQYF
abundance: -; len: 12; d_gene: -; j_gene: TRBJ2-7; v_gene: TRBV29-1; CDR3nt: TGCAGCGTTGTGGCACAAGCCTACGAGCAGTACTTC; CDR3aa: CSVVAQAYEQYF
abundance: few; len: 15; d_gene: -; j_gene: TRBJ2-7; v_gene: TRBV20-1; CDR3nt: TGCAGTGCTTTCCGGCCGGGTAGAGGAATCAACGAGCAGTACTTC; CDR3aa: CSAFRPGRGINEQYF
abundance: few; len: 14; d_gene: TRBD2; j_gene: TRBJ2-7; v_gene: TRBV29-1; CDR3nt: TGCAGCGTTGAAAGAGCGGGGGGTGGAAACGAGCAGTACTTC; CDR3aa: CSVERAGGGNEQYF
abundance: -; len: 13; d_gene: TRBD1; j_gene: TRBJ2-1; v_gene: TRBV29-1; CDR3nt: TGCAGCGTTGGGACAGGGGGAGGGAATGAGCAGTTCTTC; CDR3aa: CSVGTGGGNEQFF
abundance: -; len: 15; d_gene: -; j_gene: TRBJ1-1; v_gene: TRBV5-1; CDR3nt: TGCGCCAGCAGCTTGCGGGACCCAGGAGCTGCTGAAGCTTTCTTT; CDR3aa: CASSLRDPGAAEAFF
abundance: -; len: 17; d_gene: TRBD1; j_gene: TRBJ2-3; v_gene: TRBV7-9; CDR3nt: TGTGCCAGCAGCCTAGGGACAGTCCACTTCGGCACAGATACGCAGTATTTT; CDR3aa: CASSLGTVHFGTDTQYF
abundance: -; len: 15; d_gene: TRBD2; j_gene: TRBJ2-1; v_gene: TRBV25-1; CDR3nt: TGTGCCAGCAGTGACCCCGGGAGGTCAGACAATGAGCAGTTCTTC; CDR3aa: CASSDPGRSDNEQFF
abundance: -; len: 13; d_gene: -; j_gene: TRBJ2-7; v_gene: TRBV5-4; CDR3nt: TGTGCCAGCACCGATAACAGGGAATACGAGCAGTACTTC; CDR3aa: CASTDNREYEQYF
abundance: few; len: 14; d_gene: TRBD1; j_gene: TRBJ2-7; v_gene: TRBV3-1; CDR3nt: TGTGCCAGCAGCCCCCGGGACAGAACCTACGAGCAGTACTTC; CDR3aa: CASSPRDRTYEQYF
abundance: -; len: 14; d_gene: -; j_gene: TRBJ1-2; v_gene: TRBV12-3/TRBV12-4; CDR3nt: TGTGCCAGCAGGCCAGCCGGGACGAACTATGGCTACACCTTC; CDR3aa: CASRPAGTNYGYTF
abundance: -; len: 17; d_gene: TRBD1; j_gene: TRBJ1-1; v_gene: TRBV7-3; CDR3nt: TGTGCCAGCAGCTCCCAACCCAGGACAGGAGCGGACACTGAAGCTTTCTTT; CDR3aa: CASSSQPRTGADTEAFF
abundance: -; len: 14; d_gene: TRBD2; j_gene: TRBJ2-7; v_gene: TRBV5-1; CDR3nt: TGCGCCAGCAGCGCGTGGACTAGCGGCCCCGAGCAGTACTTC; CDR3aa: CASSAWTSGPEQYF
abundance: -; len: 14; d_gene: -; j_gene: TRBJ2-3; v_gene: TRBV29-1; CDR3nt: TGCAGCGTCCTTAACGGGTGGTACACAGATACGCAGTATTTT; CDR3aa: CSVLNGWYTDTQYF
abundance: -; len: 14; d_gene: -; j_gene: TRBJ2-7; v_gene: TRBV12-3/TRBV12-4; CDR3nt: TGTGCCAGCAGGAGGTTGCCGGGGGCCTACGAGCAGTACTTC; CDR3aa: CASRRLPGAYEQYF
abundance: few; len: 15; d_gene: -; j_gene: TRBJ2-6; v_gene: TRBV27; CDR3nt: TGTGCCAGCAGCTTCACGGGGGGCGGGGCCAACGTCCTGACTTTC; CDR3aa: CASSFTGGGANVLTF
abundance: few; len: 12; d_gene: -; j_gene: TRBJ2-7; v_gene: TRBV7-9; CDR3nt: TGTGCCAGCAGAGACGGGACCTACGAGCAGTACTTC; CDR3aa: CASRDGTYEQYF
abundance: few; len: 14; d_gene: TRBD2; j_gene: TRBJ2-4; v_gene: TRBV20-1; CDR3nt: TGCAGTGCAACGCAAGCGGGAGGGCAAAACATTCAGTACTTC; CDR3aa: CSATQAGGQNIQYF
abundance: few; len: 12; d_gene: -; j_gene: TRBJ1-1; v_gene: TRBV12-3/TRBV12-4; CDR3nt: TGTGCCAGCAGTTTGGGAGACTTAGGAGCTTTCTTT; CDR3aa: CASSLGDLGAFF